Presented here are 7 T cell receptor beta chains from one specimen sequenced in a study of T cells in Graves' hyperthyroidism and ophthalmopathy. Amplification targeted TCR beta CDR3 regions from RNA transcripts. HTBI primers were used for first-round RT-PCR of the TCR CDR3. TCRdb used MiXCR to reprocess the multiplex PCR reads, holding one entry per CDR3 protein. The profile covers a few hundred thousand distinct CDR3 sequences, with about 15% appearing a single time and 5.8% taken by the ten largest. The sample taken for sequencing was blood. The source is a woman aged 25 to 45 with Graves' hyperthyroidism that later progressed to Graves' ophthalmopathy.

Worth noting for this clonotype: One base away lies a much larger clone, so this may be a sequencing read error. CDR3 sequence (DNA): TGTGCCTGCAGCTACCCCCCGGGACTAGCGGGAGGGCCGGAGGTCGCAGATACGCAGTATTTT. Its translation: CACSYPPGLAGGPEVADTQYF. The chain links TRBV13 to TRBJ2-3, with 16 bases identical to TRBD2. The V gene's germline CDR1 is PRHDT and CDR2 FYEKMQ (reference sequence). The CDR3 runs to 21 residues.

This clonotype showed up many times. The rearrangement joins TRBV25-1 to TRBJ2-5; 12 bases map to TRBD1. Unmatched junction bases numbered 15, after V lost 5 bases and J lost 5 bases. CDR1 and CDR2 (germline): MGHDK, SYGVNS. The CDR3 loop spans 18 amino acids. CDR3 in DNA: TGTGCCAGCAGTAGTCTGAGGGGGACAGGGGGCTATGCGGAGACCCAGTACTTC. The encoded protein is CASSSLRGTGGYAETQYF.

This chain connects TRBV9 to TRBJ2-5; D is possibly TRBD1 (6 bases). CDR3 length: 16 residues. Germline V CDR1 and CDR2: SGDLS, YYNGEE. V was pared by 0 bases and J by 0 bases, with 12 bases between. CDR3: CASSVGQQGYQETQYF. CDR3 coding DNA: TGTGCCAGCAGCGTAGGCCAACAGGGTTACCAAGAGACCCAGTACTTC.

This clonotype was recorded at least ten times. The chain carries TRBV27 and TRBJ2-7; D is possibly TRBD1 (6 bases). This CDR3 has 16 amino acids. Germline CDR1 and CDR2: MNHEY and SMNVEV (reference sequence). V was trimmed by 4 bases and J by 2 bases, leaving 18 bases between them. The DNA of the CDR3 is TGTGCCAGCAGTTCCTCAATCGGACAGCTTGCCTACGAGCAGTACTTC. This sequence encodes CASSSSIGQLAYEQYF.

This clonotype appeared a few times. The chain joins TRBV7-9 to TRBJ2-1; D might be TRBD2 (5 bases). Germline CDR1 and CDR2: SEHNR and FQNEAQ (reference sequence). This CDR3 has 15 amino acids. Trimming removed 6 bases at V and 2 bases at J, with 14 bases between. The CDR3 sequence: CASRPGVGTYNEQFF. In DNA form, the CDR3 reads TGTGCCAGCAGGCCCGGGGTAGGGACCTACAATGAGCAGTTCTTC.

This clonotype was observed at least ten times. V usage is TRBV4-1 and J usage is TRBJ2-5, with no clear D. Germline V gene sequence: CDR1 MGHRA, CDR2 YSYEKL. With 5 bases removed from V and 7 bases from J, the gap between germline ends came to 11 bases. This CDR3 is built from 12 residues. CDR3 nucleotides: TGCGCCAGCAGCGATAGTACGGGGACCCAGTACTTC. Protein product: CASSDSTGTQYF.

This clonotype appeared many times. The limits of the CDR3 on the DNA are not certain, so only TCRdb's listed CDR3 is given. The chain's CDR3 is CASSFGEGETQYF. The V call is TRBV12-3 or TRBV12-4, the J call TRBJ2-5; the listed D gene, TRBD1, was not tested against the DNA. Including both end residues, the CDR3 is 13 amino acids long.